This T cell receptor beta chain appears in the sequencing data of a study of Graves' ophthalmopathy and Graves' hyperthyroidism. Across the study: Untreated patients at initial diagnosis provided peripheral blood. Study outcomes and limitations: Sensitivity of over 60% and specificity of less than 85% were achieved by the model that predicted ophthalmopathy progression.

By sample share, this clonotype is medium-sized. The target antigen is unknown. RNA transcripts were the source from which TCR beta CDR3 regions were amplified. HTBI primers served in a first-round RT-PCR, which a second-round multiplex PCR followed. TCRdb processed the multiplex PCR reads anew with MiXCR; each CDR3 protein has one entry. The table records around 50,000 distinct CDR3 sequences, around 48% of them present only once. Material: peripheral blood. This receptor was identified in an adult man with Graves' ophthalmopathy.

The CDR3, as DNA: TGCAGCTATCTATCCGGGGGTAGTACTGAAGCTTTCTTT. It encodes CSYLSGGSTEAFF. The chain is built from TRBV29-1 and TRBJ1-1, with TRBD1 as a possible D gene (5 bases). Trimming cost V 8 bases and J 5 bases, with 18 bases left between them. The CDR3 runs 13 residues. Germline lookup yields CDR1 SQVTM and CDR2 ANQGSEA.